The sequence of this TCR beta chain was determined in a study of early T cells in non-severe SARS-CoV-2 infection (dated by TCRdb to the early 2020s). For context, the study as a whole: Because TCR sequencing was done on bulk RNA from unsorted whole blood, the alpha and beta chains could not be paired. Paper-wide results and their limitations: VDJdb matching was skewed toward anti-spike CD8 responses and likely underestimated virus-specific expansions, missing private and CD4 specificities.

The CDR3 sequence holds 13 residues, the cysteine and phenylalanine included. The entry retains the CDR3 DNA only, 39 bases that are in frame from base 1. V is shortened by 3 bases, J by 2 bases, and the region joining them spans 8 bases. CDR1 DFQATT and CDR2 SNEGSKA were looked up in the germline V gene (reference sequence). Libraries were prepared through 5' RACE. The sequencer was a NextSeq 500. To correct for sequencing error and PCR bias, the TCR library protocol tagged individual cDNA molecules with unique molecular identifiers. Sequencing covered both TCR alpha and beta chains, and within each sample the abundances of alpha and beta sequences were tightly co-correlated. Per the source publication's procedure: Decombinator V4 was used to annotate TCR sequences for V gene, J gene and CDR3. TCRs were defined as expanded if a significant change between any two time points was detected under a Poisson model with p below 0.0001. TCR abundances were normalised to the total number of TCRs sequenced per sample and were expressed as counts per million. MAIT TCRs were defined by TRAV1-2 paired with TRAJ12, TRAJ20 or TRAJ33, and iNKT TCRs by TRAV10 paired with TRAJ18. VDJdb, accessed 1 November 2021, was searched for CMV, EBV and SARS-CoV-2 annotated TCRs, excluding TCRs annotated for multiple antigens. Using fastp at Q25 and MiXCR, TCRdb reprocessed the public reads and kept productive beta chains. Every CDR3 protein is listed once, alongside the most common genes and DNA of its rows. TCRdb assigned the V and J calls; the authors' analysis was not used. The sample table lists some 81,000 distinct CDR3 sequences, around 16% of them with a count of one. Of the sample, 2.9% is held by the ten largest clones.

The study was a case-control design nested within a healthcare worker cohort in London, UK, with weekly nasopharyngeal swab PCR tests and blood sampling. Healthcare workers were recruited between 23 and 31 March 2020, during the week of the UK lockdown, and were followed weekly for up to roughly 16 weeks. This clonotype was picked up a small number of times. Its specific antigen is unknown. The record has no base qualities; no much larger clone is one base away. The sequencing input was whole blood. This clonotype was obtained from an adult who was a healthcare worker with PCR-confirmed SARS-CoV-2 infection or an uninfected control (not recorded which). Here the chain combines TRBV20-1 and TRBJ2-1; the best D guess is TRBD1, with 5 bases matching. The encoded CDR3 is CSASAGPYNEQFF. The DNA sequence is given as TGCAGTGCTAGCGCAGGGCCCTACAATGAGCAGTTCTTC.